This T cell receptor (beta chain) was sequenced during a study of cytomegalovirus exposure and HLA in healthy donors. Study at large: Among the roughly 400 donors who were genotyped, 81% fell in the genetic ancestry cluster that is associated with self-reported Caucasian donors.

60 Vbeta and 13 Jbeta primers were used in PCR. TCRdb's table, derived via immunoSEQ multiplex PCR, lists solely in-frame clones and lacks some. The profile shows under 130,000 clones, over 75% of them singletons. Study-wide results and caveats: Published work reported that the classifier diagnosed cytomegalovirus status with high specificity and sensitivity.

The CDR3 runs 13 residues. Germline-derived CDR1 and CDR2 are WNHNN and SYGVQD (reference sequence). The ends were cut back, 4 bases at V and 2 bases at J, with 7 bases in the middle. Only a few counts were recorded for this clone. No antigen is known for it. The clonotype comes from a woman aged 40 to 50 in good health and CMV-seropositive. The chain uses TRBV10-1 and TRBJ2-3; possibly TRBD2 for D (5 bases). Input material: PBMCs. The CDR3 region has the DNA TGCGCCAGCAGTGGGACTTACACAGATACGCAGTATTTT. Protein: CASSGTYTDTQYF.